This T cell receptor (beta chain) was sequenced during a study of vaccination effects on CD4 cells after COVID-19. In the study overall: Expansion with viral peptide pools was applied to antigen-specific CD4+ T cells by the ViraFEST assay prior to sequencing.

Germline CDR1 is LGHDT and CDR2 is YNNKEL (reference sequence). V was trimmed by 5 bases and J by 2 bases, leaving 15 bases between them. The CDR3 has 15 amino acids. At the end of 10 days of culture, CD4+ T cells were isolated. Participants completed two doses of the BNT162b2 or mRNA-1273 vaccine. Testing of the vaccine recipients showed negative nucleocapsid antibodies and no prior SARS-CoV-2 infection. For this clone: The antigen is undetermined.

TCRdb keeps only in-frame clones here, not all; method: immunoSEQ multiplex PCR. This table holds 45,000 to 65,000 clones, nearly 80% found once. The receptor was isolated from a human donor who received a COVID-19 vaccine. The rearrangement uses TRBV3-1 (or the pseudogene TRBV3-2) and TRBJ1-2, with D maybe TRBD1 (6 bases). Here the sequenced sample was CD4+ T cells from PBMCs cultured without peptide, taken after COVID-19 vaccination. In nucleotides, the CDR3 is TGTGCCAGCAGCGGACACAGGGTTAAGAACTATGGCTACACCTTC. This sequence encodes CASSGHRVKNYGYTF.